The 18 T cell receptor beta chains reported below all come from one sample, sequenced in a study of blood T cell repertoires in COVID-19. The method was immunoSEQ multiplex PCR; TCRdb's version includes in-frame clones alone and lacks a portion of them. Here the sample spans about 62,000 clones, 85% to 90% being singletons. The specimen was peripheral blood. These receptors were taken from a woman aged 55-70 years with COVID-19, enrolled during active disease.

The chain joins TRBV29-1 to TRBJ2-2, with D tentatively TRBD2 (6 bases). Per the germline V gene, CDR1 is SQVTM and CDR2 is ANQGSEA. Trimming stripped 5 bases from V and 5 bases from J, with 15 bases between. The CDR3 extends over 14 amino acids. The CDR3 bases are TGCAGCGTTCCTGCACGGAGCGGGACCGGGGAGCTGTTTTTT. Translation: CSVPARSGTGELFF.

In this sample, this clone turned up once. This chain links TRBV5-4 with TRBJ2-7; a weak D match, TRBD1 (5 bases). This CDR3 has 14 amino acids. The germline gives CDR1 SGHNT, CDR2 YYREEE (reference sequence). Between the trimmed V and J ends, which lost 4 bases and 4 bases, there was a span of 15 bases. The CDR3 nucleotides read TGTGCCAGCAGCGAACGTCCAGGGAAGTACGAGCAGTACTTC. It codes for CASSERPGKYEQYF. The full variable domain, with the rest looked up from reference TRBV5-4 and TRBJ2-7, is ETGVTQSPTHLIKTRGQQVTLRCSSQSGHNTVSWYQQALGQGPQFIFQYYREEENGRGNFPPRFSGLQFPNYSSELNVNALELDDSALYLCASSERPGKYEQYFGPGTRLTVT.

V and J are TRBV11-3 and TRBJ2-3; 8 bases match TRBD2. Germline V gene sequence: CDR1 SGHNT, CDR2 YENEEA. Germline trimming cut 1 base from V and 2 bases from J; bases unmatched to any gene: 2. The CDR3 totals 15 residues. Written as DNA, the CDR3 is TGTGCCAGCAGCTTAGCGGGAGGGACCACAGATACGCAGTATTTT. It encodes CASSLAGGTTDTQYF.

The chain employs TRBV28 and TRBJ1-2, with 7 bases identical to TRBD1. Trimming removed 5 bases from V and 2 bases from J; junction bases left unmatched: 5. CDR3 length equals 14 residues. CDR1 and CDR2 from the germline V gene are MDHEN and SYDVKM. The CDR3 DNA follows: TGTGCCAGCAGTCCGGTGACAGGGAACTATGGCTACACCTTC. Translation gives CASSPVTGNYGYTF.

This chain connects TRBV6-2 or TRBV6-3 to TRBJ2-2, with 7 nucleotides matching TRBD1. CDR3 size: 16 residues. Germline V CDR1 and CDR2: MNHEY, SVGEGT. The V and J ends lost 2 bases and 4 bases, in that order; junction bases with no gene match: 7. The CDR3 DNA sequence: TGTGCCAGCAGTTACGTGGGCAGGGGGAGCACCGGGGAGCTGTTTTTT. This encodes CASSYVGRGSTGELFF.

The genes are TRBV5-4 and TRBJ2-7; 8 bases are a match to TRBD2. V lost 4 bases to trimming and J lost 1 base; unmatched junction nucleotides: 7. There are 15 residues in the CDR3. Germline V gives CDR1 SGHNT, CDR2 YYREEE (reference sequence). The CDR3 nucleotides are TGTGCCAGCAGCCCACAAAGCGGGAGATCCTACGAGCAGTACTTC. It yields the protein CASSPQSGRSYEQYF.

This clone was recorded only once. The genes are TRBV9 and TRBJ2-2; D perhaps matches TRBD1 (6 bases). V shed 0 bases and J shed 1 base, with 7 bases lying between them. This CDR3 spans 15 amino acids. CDR1 and CDR2 (germline): SGDLS, YYNGEE. The CDR3 reads CASSVGTVNTGELFF. CDR3 DNA sequence: TGTGCCAGCAGCGTAGGGACAGTGAACACCGGGGAGCTGTTTTTT.

In its sample, this clone was seen a few times. The chain recombines TRBV29-1 with TRBJ1-5; TRBD1 might be the D (5 bases). The CDR3 runs 12 residues. V was shortened by 5 bases and J by 4 bases, with 9 bases between the two germline ends. The germline V gene has CDR1 SQVTM and CDR2 ANQGSEA. CDR3 DNA: TGCAGCGTTTCAGGGCTGAATCAGCCCCAGCATTTT. Amino acids: CSVSGLNQPQHF.

The CDR3 protein is CATTGTGSSYNEQFF. The CDR3 bases are TGTGCCACCACCGGGACTGGAAGCTCCTACAATGAGCAGTTCTTC. The genes are TRBV28 and TRBJ2-1; a possible D gene is TRBD2 (6 bases). There are 15 residues in the CDR3. Between the trimmed V and J ends, which lost 10 bases and 0 bases, there was a span of 16 bases. The germline CDR1 and CDR2 sequences are MDHEN and SYDVKM. The entire variable domain, with the rest obtained from reference TRBV28 and TRBJ2-1, is as follows: DVKVTQSSRYLVKRTGEKVFLECVQDMDHENMFWYRQDPGLGLRLIYFSYDVKMKEKGDIPEGYSVSREKKERFSLILESASTNQTSMYLCATTGTGSSYNEQFFGPGTRLTVL.

This rearrangement joins TRBV19 to TRBJ1-5; D is uncertain. V was clipped by 5 bases and J by 0 bases, with 8 bases between them. This CDR3 spans 14 amino acids. The germline V gene encodes CDR1 LNHDA and CDR2 SQIVND (reference sequence). The chain's CDR3 is CASSPGYSNQPQHF. DNA of the CDR3: TGTGCCAGTAGTCCCGGTTATAGCAATCAGCCCCAGCATTTT.

This clone was seen a single time. The V gene is TRBV13, the J gene TRBJ1-1, with 9 bases that match TRBD1. Germline-derived CDR1 and CDR2 are PRHDT and FYEKMQ (reference sequence). This CDR3 comprises 16 residues. V shed 2 bases and J 5 bases; nucleotides not matched to a gene: 9. The CDR3 is CASSLTSGQGRTEAFF. The CDR3 DNA reads TGTGCCAGCAGCTTAACTTCGGGACAGGGAAGGACTGAAGCTTTCTTT.

The rearrangement links TRBV19 to TRBJ2-7; 10 bases align to TRBD1. The CDR3 length is 14 residues. CDR1 LNHDA and CDR2 SQIVND come from the germline V gene (reference sequence). Trimming at V came to 9 bases and at J to 6 bases, leaving 11 bases not matched to a gene. Written as DNA, the CDR3 is TGTGCCAGCCGCCGGGACAGGGGTTTCCCCGAGCAGTACTTC. This codes for CASRRDRGFPEQYF.

CDR3 bases: TGTGCCAGCAGTGCGGGGCGCGATACTGAAGCTTTCTTT. Its protein product is CASSAGRDTEAFF. V gene TRBV6-6 combines with J gene TRBJ1-1; D may be TRBD1 (5 bases). With 5 bases removed from V and 5 bases from J, the gap between germline ends came to 12 bases. The CDR3 spans 13 residues. Germline V CDR1 and CDR2: MNHNY, SVGAGI (reference sequence).

V usage is TRBV6-5 and J usage is TRBJ1-1; maybe TRBD1 (5 bases). The CDR3 contains 13 residues. V lost 5 bases, J lost 4 bases, and 11 bases lay in between. Germline values: CDR1 MNHEY, CDR2 SVGAGI. The DNA of the CDR3 is TGTGCCAGCAGTCACCAGGGCAGCACTGAAGCTTTCTTT. Protein sequence: CASSHQGSTEAFF.

V and J are TRBV7-2 and TRBJ2-1; TRBD2 might be the D (6 bases). Germline assignment: CDR1 SGHTA and CDR2 FQGNSA. This CDR3 has 15 amino acids. V lost 6 bases, J lost 4 bases, and 16 bases lay in between. The CDR3 nucleotides read TGTGCCAGCAGGAGGCGGCCTAGCGTTTACAATGAGCAGTTCTTC. Amino acid sequence: CASRRRPSVYNEQFF.

The rearrangement links TRBV11-3 to TRBJ2-3; D call uncertain. V was clipped by 5 bases and J by 5 bases, with 8 bases between them. This CDR3 is built from 12 residues. CDR1 SGHNT and CDR2 YENEEA come from the germline V gene. The CDR3 DNA is TGTGCCAGCAGCCTCACGGGAGATACGCAGTATTTT. It codes for CASSLTGDTQYF.

The chain links TRBV7-9 to TRBJ1-5; 7 nucleotides agree with TRBD1. Germline values: CDR1 SEHNR, CDR2 FQNEAQ (reference sequence). Unmatched junction bases numbered 4, after V lost 5 bases and J lost 3 bases. This CDR3 is built from 14 residues. CDR3 amino acids: CASSPQGFNQPQHF. Written as DNA, the CDR3 is TGTGCCAGCAGCCCACAGGGGTTCAATCAGCCCCAGCATTTT. The full variable domain, in which reference TRBV7-9 and TRBJ1-5 provide the parts outside the CDR3, is DTGVSQNPRHKITKRGQNVTFRCDPISEHNRLYWYRQTLGQGPEFLTYFQNEAQLEKSRLLSDRFSAERPKGSFSTLEIQRTEQGDSAMYLCASSPQGFNQPQHFGDGTRLSIL.

V is TRBV12-2 and J is TRBJ2-1; the table assigns TRBD2, which was not confirmed against the DNA. TRBV12-2 is described as a pseudogene. The CDR3 has 12 residues. The CDR3 protein is CASRSSGNEQFF. The CDR3 nucleotides are TGTGCAAGTCGCTCTAGCGGGAATGAGCAGTTCTTC.